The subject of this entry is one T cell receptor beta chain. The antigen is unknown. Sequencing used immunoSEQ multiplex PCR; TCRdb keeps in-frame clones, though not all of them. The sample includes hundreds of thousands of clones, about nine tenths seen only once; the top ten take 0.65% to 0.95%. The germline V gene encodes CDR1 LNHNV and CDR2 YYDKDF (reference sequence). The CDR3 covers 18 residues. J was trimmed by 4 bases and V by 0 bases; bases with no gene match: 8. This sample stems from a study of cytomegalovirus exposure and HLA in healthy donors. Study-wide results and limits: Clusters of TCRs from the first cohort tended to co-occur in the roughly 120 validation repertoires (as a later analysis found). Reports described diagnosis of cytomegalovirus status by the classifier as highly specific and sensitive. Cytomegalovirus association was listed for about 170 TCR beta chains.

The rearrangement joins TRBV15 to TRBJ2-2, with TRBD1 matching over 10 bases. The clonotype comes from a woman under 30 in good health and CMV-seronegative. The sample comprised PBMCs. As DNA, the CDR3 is TGTGCCACCAGCAGAGATGCCGACAGGGGGCGAGGCACCGGGGAGCTGTTTTTT. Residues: CATSRDADRGRGTGELFF.